Given below is one T cell receptor beta chain in context. Generated by immunoSEQ multiplex PCR, the TCRdb table keeps only in-frame clones and is missing some. In the table there are around 110,000 clones, around 94% of which are singletons. The trim removed 4 bases at V and 7 bases at J, leaving 6 bases unmatched. The germline CDR1 and CDR2 sequences are GTSNPN and SVGIG (reference sequence). This CDR3 contains 13 residues. These data are taken from a study of siplizumab effects on memory and regulatory T cells. J is TRBJ1-4 and V is TRBV30; 7 bases map to TRBD1. Material for sequencing was non-Treg CD4+ T cells sorted from blood. The source is a human donor in good health. CDR3: CAWMDRRIEKLFF. The CDR3 nucleotides read TGTGCCTGGATGGACAGGAGAATTGAAAAACTGTTTTTT. Together with reference TRBV30 and TRBJ1-4, the CDR3 gives the full variable domain: SQTIHQWPATLVQPVGSPLSLECTVEGTSNPNLYWYRQAAGRGLQLLFYSVGIGQISSEVPQNLSASRPQDRQFILSSKKLLLSDSGFYLCAWMDRRIEKLFFGSGTQLSVL.